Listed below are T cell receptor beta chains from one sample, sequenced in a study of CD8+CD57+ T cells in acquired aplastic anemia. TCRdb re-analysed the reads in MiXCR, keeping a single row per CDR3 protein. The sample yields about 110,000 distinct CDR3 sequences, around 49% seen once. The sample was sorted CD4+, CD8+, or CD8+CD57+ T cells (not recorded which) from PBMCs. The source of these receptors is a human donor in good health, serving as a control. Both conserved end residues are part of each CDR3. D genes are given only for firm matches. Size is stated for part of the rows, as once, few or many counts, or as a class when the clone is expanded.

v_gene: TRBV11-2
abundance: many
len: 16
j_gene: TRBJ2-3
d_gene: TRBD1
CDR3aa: CASSLGTGISTDTQYF
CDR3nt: TGTGCCAGCAGCTTAGGGACAGGTATTTCGACAGATACGCAGTATTTT

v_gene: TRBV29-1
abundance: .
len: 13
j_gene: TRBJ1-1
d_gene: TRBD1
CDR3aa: CSVVTGEFKEAFF
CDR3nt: TGCAGCGTTGTTACAGGGGAGTTCAAAGAAGCTTTCTTT

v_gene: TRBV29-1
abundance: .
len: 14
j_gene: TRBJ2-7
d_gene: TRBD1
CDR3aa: CSVEDLDRGHEQYF
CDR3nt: TGCAGCGTTGAAGATCTTGACAGGGGCCACGAGCAGTACTTC

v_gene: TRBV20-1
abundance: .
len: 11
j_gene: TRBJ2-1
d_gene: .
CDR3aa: CSAATSNEQFF
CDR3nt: TGCAGTGCGGCGACCAGTAATGAGCAGTTCTTC

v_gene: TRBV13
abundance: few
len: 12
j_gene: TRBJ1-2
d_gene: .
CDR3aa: CASSEGRDGYTF
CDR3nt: TGTGCCAGCAGTGAGGGGCGGGACGGCTACACCTTC

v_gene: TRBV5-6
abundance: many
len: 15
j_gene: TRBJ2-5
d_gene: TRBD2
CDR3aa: CASSVTGGVIETQYF
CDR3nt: TGTGCCAGCAGCGTAACGGGGGGGGTTATTGAGACCCAGTACTTC

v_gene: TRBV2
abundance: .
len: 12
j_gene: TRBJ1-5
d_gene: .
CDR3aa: CASSEEDQPQHF
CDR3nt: TGTGCCAGCAGTGAAGAAGATCAGCCCCAGCATTTT

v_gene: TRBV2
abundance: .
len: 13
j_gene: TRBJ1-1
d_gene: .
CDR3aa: CASGDPANTEAFF
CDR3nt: TGTGCCAGCGGAGACCCAGCGAACACTGAAGCTTTCTTT

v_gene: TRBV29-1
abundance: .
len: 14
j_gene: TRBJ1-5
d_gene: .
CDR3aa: CSVGGGTGNQPQHF
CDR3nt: TGCAGCGTTGGGGGGGGAACGGGGAATCAGCCCCAGCATTTT

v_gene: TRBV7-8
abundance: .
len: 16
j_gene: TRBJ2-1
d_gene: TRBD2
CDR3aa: CASSLYGGGDYNEQFF
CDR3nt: TGTGCCAGCAGCTTATATGGCGGGGGGGACTACAATGAGCAGTTCTTC

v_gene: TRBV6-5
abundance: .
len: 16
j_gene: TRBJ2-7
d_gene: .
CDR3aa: CASSYTIGGSSYEQYF
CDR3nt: TGTGCCAGCAGTTACACGATAGGAGGGAGCTCCTACGAGCAGTACTTC

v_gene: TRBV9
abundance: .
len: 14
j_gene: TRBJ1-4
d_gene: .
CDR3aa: CASSGAGTNEKLFF
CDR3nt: TGTGCCAGCAGCGGGGCAGGGACTAATGAAAAACTGTTTTTT

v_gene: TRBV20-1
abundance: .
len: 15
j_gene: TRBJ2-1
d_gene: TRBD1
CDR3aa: CSAHTGTGAHNEQFF
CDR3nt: TGCAGTGCCCATACCGGGACAGGGGCACACAATGAGCAGTTCTTC

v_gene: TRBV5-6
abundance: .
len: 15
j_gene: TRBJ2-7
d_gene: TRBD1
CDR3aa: CASSARDRTYYEQYF
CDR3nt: TGTGCCAGCAGCGCCCGGGACAGGACCTACTACGAGCAGTACTTC

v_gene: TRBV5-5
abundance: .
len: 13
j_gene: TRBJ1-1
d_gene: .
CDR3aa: CASRGGGNTEAFF
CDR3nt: TGTGCCAGCAGAGGTGGGGGAAACACTGAAGCTTTCTTT

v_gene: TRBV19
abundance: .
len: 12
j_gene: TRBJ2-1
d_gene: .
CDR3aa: CASSKRGDEQFF
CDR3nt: TGTGCCAGTAGTAAACGTGGGGATGAGCAGTTCTTC

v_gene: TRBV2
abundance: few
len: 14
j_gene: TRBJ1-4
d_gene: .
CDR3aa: CASSEGRGTEKLFF
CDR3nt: TGTGCCAGTAGTGAGGGAAGGGGTACTGAAAAACTGTTTTTT

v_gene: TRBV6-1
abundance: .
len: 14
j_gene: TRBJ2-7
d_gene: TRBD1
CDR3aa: CASRLRDSYYEQYF
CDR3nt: TGTGCCAGCAGACTAAGGGACAGCTACTACGAGCAGTACTTC

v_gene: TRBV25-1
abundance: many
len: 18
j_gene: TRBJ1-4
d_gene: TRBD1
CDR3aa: CASSEGSWTGVGWEKLFF
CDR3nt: TGTGCCAGCAGTGAGGGGTCTTGGACAGGGGTTGGGTGGGAAAAACTGTTTTTT

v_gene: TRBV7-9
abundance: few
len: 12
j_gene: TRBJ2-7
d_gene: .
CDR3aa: CASMSVSYEQYF
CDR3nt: TGTGCCAGCATGAGCGTCTCCTACGAGCAGTACTTC

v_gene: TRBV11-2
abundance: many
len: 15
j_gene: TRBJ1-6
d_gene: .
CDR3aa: CASSPGGSYNSPLHF
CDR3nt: TGTGCCAGCAGCCCAGGCGGGTCCTATAATTCACCCCTCCACTTT

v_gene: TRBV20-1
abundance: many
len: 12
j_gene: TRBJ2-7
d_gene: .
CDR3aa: CSIGTEAYEQYF
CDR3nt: TGCAGTATAGGGACGGAAGCCTACGAGCAGTACTTC

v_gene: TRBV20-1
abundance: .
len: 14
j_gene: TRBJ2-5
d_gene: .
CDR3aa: CSAFESAGQETQYF
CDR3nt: TGCAGTGCGTTCGAATCAGCGGGTCAAGAGACCCAGTACTTC

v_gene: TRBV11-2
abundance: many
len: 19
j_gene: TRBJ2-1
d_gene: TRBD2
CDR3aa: CASSLRFVSLAGGGNEQFF
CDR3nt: TGTGCCAGCAGCTTAAGATTTGTTTCGCTAGCGGGGGGGGGCAATGAGCAGTTCTTC

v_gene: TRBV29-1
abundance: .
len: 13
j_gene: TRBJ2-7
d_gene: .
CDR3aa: CSVEGLVANEQYF
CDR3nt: TGCAGCGTTGAAGGACTAGTTGCCAACGAGCAGTACTTC

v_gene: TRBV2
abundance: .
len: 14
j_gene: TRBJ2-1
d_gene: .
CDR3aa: CASEVGGVYNEQFF
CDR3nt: TGTGCCAGCGAAGTAGGCGGGGTGTACAATGAGCAGTTCTTC

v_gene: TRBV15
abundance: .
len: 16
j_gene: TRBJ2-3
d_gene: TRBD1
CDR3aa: CATSCRGRMGTDTQYF
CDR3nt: TGTGCCACCAGTTGCAGGGGGCGCATGGGCACAGATACGCAGTATTTT

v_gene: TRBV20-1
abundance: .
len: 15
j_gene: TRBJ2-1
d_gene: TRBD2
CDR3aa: CSAAQGTSDYNEQFF
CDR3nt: TGCAGTGCTGCCCAAGGGACTAGCGATTACAATGAGCAGTTCTTC

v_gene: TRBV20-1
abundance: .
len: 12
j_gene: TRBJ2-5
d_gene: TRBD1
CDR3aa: CSARGTGGPQYF
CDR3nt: TGCAGTGCTAGAGGGACAGGGGGGCCCCAGTACTTC

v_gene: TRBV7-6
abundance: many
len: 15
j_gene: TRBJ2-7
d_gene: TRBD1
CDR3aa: CASSLASGQGYEQYF
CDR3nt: TGTGCCAGCAGCTTAGCGTCGGGACAGGGGTACGAGCAGTACTTC

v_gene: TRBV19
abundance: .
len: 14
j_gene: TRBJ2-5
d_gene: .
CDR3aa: CASSIASGSETQYF
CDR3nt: TGTGCCAGTAGTATAGCTTCAGGGTCGGAGACCCAGTACTTC

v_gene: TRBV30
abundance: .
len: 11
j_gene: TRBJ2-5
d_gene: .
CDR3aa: CAWREGETQYF
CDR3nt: TGTGCCTGGAGGGAAGGAGAGACCCAGTACTTC

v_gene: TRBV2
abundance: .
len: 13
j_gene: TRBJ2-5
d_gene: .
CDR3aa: CASSGSGSETQYF
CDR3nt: TGTGCCAGCAGTGGGTCGGGGTCAGAGACCCAGTACTTC

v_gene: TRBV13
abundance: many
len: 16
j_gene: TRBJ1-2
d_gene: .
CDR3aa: CASSLGGGEANYGYTF
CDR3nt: TGTGCCAGCAGCTTAGGCGGAGGGGAGGCCAACTATGGCTACACCTTC

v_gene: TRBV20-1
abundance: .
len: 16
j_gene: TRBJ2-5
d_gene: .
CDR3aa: CSASPLPAGEPETQYF
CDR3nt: TGCAGTGCTAGCCCCCTACCGGCAGGGGAACCAGAGACCCAGTACTTC

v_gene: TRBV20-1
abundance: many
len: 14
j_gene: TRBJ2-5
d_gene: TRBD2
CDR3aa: CSATSGGAQETQYF
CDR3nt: TGCAGTGCTACTAGCGGGGGGGCCCAAGAGACCCAGTACTTC

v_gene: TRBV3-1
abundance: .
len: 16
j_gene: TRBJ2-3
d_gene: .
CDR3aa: CASSQEGTSSTDTQYF
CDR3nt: TGTGCCAGCAGCCAAGAGGGGACTTCTAGCACAGATACGCAGTATTTT

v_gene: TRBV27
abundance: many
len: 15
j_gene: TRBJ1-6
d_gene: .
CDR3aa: CASSLSWEGLPPLHF
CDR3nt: TGTGCCAGCAGTTTATCGTGGGAGGGGTTGCCACCCCTCCACTTT

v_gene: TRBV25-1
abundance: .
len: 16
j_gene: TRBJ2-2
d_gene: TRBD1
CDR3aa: CASSVHGQAGNGELFF
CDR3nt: TGTGCCAGCAGCGTACATGGACAGGCGGGTAACGGGGAGCTGTTTTTT

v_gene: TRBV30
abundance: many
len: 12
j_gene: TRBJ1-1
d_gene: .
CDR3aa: CAWSGVNTEAFF
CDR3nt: TGTGCCTGGAGTGGGGTGAACACTGAAGCTTTCTTT

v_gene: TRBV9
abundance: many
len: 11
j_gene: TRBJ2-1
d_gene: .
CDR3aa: CASSIEAEQFF
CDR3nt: TGTGCCAGCAGCATCGAGGCTGAGCAGTTCTTC